This entry lists 5 T cell receptor beta chains sequenced from one sample in a study of blood T cell repertoires in COVID-19. Some clones are missing from TCRdb's copy, which holds only in-frame ones; the method was immunoSEQ multiplex PCR. In the table there are approximately 100,000 clones, about four fifths of which are singletons. Sample: peripheral blood. The receptors derive from a man aged 60-69 years with acute or convalescent COVID-19.

Written as DNA, the CDR3 is TGTGCCAGCAGCTTAGGGCTGGCAGGCCAGAAAGCAGACAATGAGCAGTTCTTC. Protein sequence: CASSLGLAGQKADNEQFF. The chain couples TRBV7-9 to TRBJ2-1; D remains ambiguous. CDR1 is SEHNR, CDR2 FQNEAQ, per germline (reference sequence). This CDR3 region has 18 residues. Trimming left V 1 base short and J 5 bases short, with 21 bases between.

Concerning this clone: Distinct nucleotide sequences in the sample also encode this CDR3. V usage is TRBV6-2 or TRBV6-3 and J usage is TRBJ1-5; D unresolved. The CDR3 runs 12 residues. V lost 5 bases and J lost 7, with 9 bases in between. The germline V gene has CDR1 MNHEY and CDR2 SVGEGT. The CDR3 DNA reads as TGTGCCAGCAGTCCCAGGAACCAGCCCCAGCATTTT. It yields the protein CASSPRNQPQHF.

There are a few counts of this clone. The CDR3 DNA reads TGTGCCAGCAGCGGCACCGGGACAACCACAGCGTACTTC. Translated, it gives CASSGTGTTTAYF. The gene calls are TRBV7-2 and TRBJ2-7; D may be TRBD1 (6 bases). Trimming removed 5 bases at V and 12 bases at J, with 20 bases between. The germline gives CDR1 SGHTA, CDR2 FQGNSA. CDR3 length: 13 residues.

The chain combines TRBV11-2 with TRBJ2-3, with a possible D match to TRBD2 (5 bases). The CDR3 totals 15 residues. V was cut by 1 base and J by 2 bases, with 10 bases left in between. Looked up from germline, CDR1 is SGHAT and CDR2 is FQNNGV. The CDR3 spells CASSLGGANTDTQYF. CDR3 sequence (DNA): TGTGCCAGCAGCTTAGGGGGAGCTAACACAGATACGCAGTATTTT. Filled out from reference TRBV11-2 and TRBJ2-3, the complete variable domain reads EAGVAQSPRYKIIEKRQSVAFWCNPISGHATLYWYQQILGQGPKLLIQFQNNGVVDDSQLPKDRFSAERLKGVDSTLKIQPAKLEDSAVYLCASSLGGANTDTQYFGPGTRLTVL.

The chain uses TRBV9 and TRBJ2-7; TRBD2 agrees at 10 bases. V gave up 1 base and J gave up 1 base; unmatched junction bases: 2. Germline V gene sequence: CDR1 SGDLS, CDR2 YYNGEE. This CDR3 has 15 amino acids. The DNA of the CDR3 is TGTGCCAGCAGCGTACTAGCGGGAGTTTCCTACGAGCAGTACTTC. It yields the protein CASSVLAGVSYEQYF.